Sequencing of this TCR beta chain was carried out in a study of CD8 T cells in ankylosing spondylitis. Using quantitative 5'-RACE with molecular barcodes, the authors made TCR beta libraries. TCRdb re-derived calls from the 5' RACE reads in MiXCR, one entry per CDR3 protein. This sample has approximately 240,000 distinct CDR3 sequences, with 20% to 30% found just once. The CDR3 consists of 15 residues. Trimming cost V 6 bases and J 6 bases, with 18 bases left between them. Comments on this clonotype: The antigen is undetermined.

Study-level findings and limits: Prior literature has documented some motif variants in synovial fluid and blood from reactive arthritis. Disease-linked clones bore a CD8+ phenotype and were relatively rare in peripheral blood.

The sequenced material came from blood, either unsorted or a sorted T cell fraction (not recorded which). This sequence originates from a male donor with ankylosing spondylitis or in good health (not recorded which). The chain combines TRBV12-3 or TRBV12-4 with TRBJ2-1, with a tentative D call TRBD2 (5 bases). The CDR3 region is CASRNRGLIPNEQFF. The CDR3 bases are TGTGCCAGCAGAAACCGGGGTCTCATTCCCAATGAGCAGTTCTTC.